Here is one T cell receptor (beta chain) with its context. Its matching antigen is unknown. The data belong to a study of T cells in localized non-small cell lung cancer. Study-level points and caveats: Appearing in adjacent lung were a median roughly 57 of the top 100 tumor clones. T cell clonality was highest in uninvolved adjacent lung, above tumor. Greater T cell density in blood accompanied longer overall survival. Sequencing covered just one tumor region, so heterogeneity cannot be ruled out.

Clones were read by immunoSEQ multiplex PCR, and TCRdb kept only the in-frame ones, dropping some. The repertoire holds some 19,000 clones, with approximately 90% as singletons. Germline V gene lookup returns CDR1 SGHTA and CDR2 FQGNSA. The CDR3 is 14 residues long. V was shortened by 8 bases and J by 0 bases, with 13 bases between the two germline ends. The J gene is TRBJ1-1, the V gene TRBV7-2; a possible D gene is TRBD1 (5 bases). Sequenced here: peripheral blood, sampled before any cancer treatment. This sequence was found in a male donor older than 55 with stage I squamous cell lung carcinoma. CDR3 sequence: CASAPGTVNTEAFF. In nucleotides, the CDR3 is TGTGCCAGCGCGCCCGGGACCGTGAACACTGAAGCTTTCTTT.